The text below deals with one T cell receptor (beta chain). Its antigen is undetermined. Germline V gene data show CDR1 as MDHEN and CDR2 as SYDVKM. Trimming shortened V by 8 bases and J by 15 bases, and 25 bases separated the two germline ends. The CDR3 sequence is 14 residues long. This specimen belongs to a study of T cells in Graves' hyperthyroidism and ophthalmopathy. Findings and limits, study-wide: Ophthalmopathy onset followed model prediction by a median about six months. Researchers found most expanded thyroid clonotypes above 0.001 in blood as well.

Using RNA transcripts as the source, TCR beta CDR3 regions were amplified. HTBI primers were employed in a first-round RT-PCR of the TCR CDR3. TCRdb reprocessed the multiplex PCR reads with MiXCR, giving one entry per CDR3 protein. The table lists hundreds of thousands of distinct CDR3 sequences, roughly 15% of them singletons. Orbital computed tomography, thyroid ultrasound, serum thyroxine and TRAb, and clinical symptoms together informed the diagnoses. The V and J genes are TRBV28 and TRBJ1-4; TRBD1 might be the D (6 bases). Sequencing used blood. The TCR was taken from a woman between 18 and 29 years old with Graves' hyperthyroidism. CDR3 sequence (DNA): TGTGCCAGCCCCGAAGCATCTGCCGGGACAAATTTGTTTTTT. Encoded protein: CASPEASAGTNLFF. Looking up the rest from reference TRBV28 and TRBJ1-4 gives the full variable domain: DVKVTQSSRYLVKRTGEKVFLECVQDMDHENMFWYRQDPGLGLRLIYFSYDVKMKEKGDIPEGYSVSREKKERFSLILESASTNQTSMYLCASPEASAGTNLFFGSGTQLSVL.